This section outlines one T cell receptor beta chain sequence together with its context. No antigen is known for it. No much larger clonotype is one base removed from it; base qualities were not supplied. This entry comes from a study of T cell changes during pregnancy in multiple sclerosis (dated by TCRdb to about 2019). For context, the study as a whole: In women with multiple sclerosis, the researchers looked at how the T cell repertoire shifted as pregnancy progressed.

The receptor library was made with the immunoSEQ multiplex PCR assay. In its TCRdb copy, this immuneACCESS table keeps in-frame sequences only and misses some clones. Where compared with another copy, unresolved V genes explain less than half of these, and the others have no known cause. The sample data list about 60,000 clones, and under 95% of these were observed just once. The leading ten clones occupy 0.2% of the sample. There are 14 amino acids in the CDR3, from cysteine to phenylalanine inclusive. The read is trimmed to its CDR3 DNA, 42 bases read in frame from base 1. V was cut back by 5 bases and J by 7 bases, leaving a gap of 17 bases between them. CDR1 SGHVS and CDR2 FQNEAQ are derived from the germline V gene.

The sequence links TRBV7-8 to TRBJ1-1; the D gene is possibly TRBD1, with 5 bases matching. Sequenced material: CD4+ T cells from peripheral blood mononuclear cells, taken in the second trimester of pregnancy. This TCR derives from a female donor with multiple sclerosis, enrolled in a pregnancy study. The CDR3 has the sequence CASSPGGSVGEAFF. DNA sequence: TGTGCCAGCAGCCCCGGGGGGTCGGTGGGTGAAGCTTTCTTT.